A selection of T cell receptor beta chains follows, all from one sample in a study of vaccination and CD4 T cells after COVID-19. Their antigens are not known. TCRdb reprocessed the PCR reads via MiXCR and lists one record per CDR3 protein. The sample includes 6,500 to 8,500 distinct CDR3 sequences, about two thirds seen only once; the top ten take 15%. Sequenced input: CD4+ T cells from blood, cultured in vitro. The source is a human donor who had recovered from COVID-19. Both conserved end residues are part of each CDR3. The order of the fields is J gene, D gene, V gene, clone size, CDR3 protein, CDR3 DNA. A D gene is named only where the DNA matches it firmly. The size field is filled for only some rows; it gives once, few, many or a size class.

>TRBJ2-7|TRBD2|TRBV7-2|-
CASSLIAGGSSYEQYF
TGTGCCAGCAGCCTCATAGCGGGAGGGAGCTCCTACGAGCAGTACTTC
>TRBJ1-6|TRBD1|TRBV20-1|few
CSATYGTGANSPLHF
TGCAGTGCTACTTATGGGACAGGGGCAAATTCACCCCTCCACTTT
>TRBJ2-5|TRBD1|TRBV3-1|-
CASSPNRGQETQYF
TGTGCCAGCAGCCCAAACAGGGGTCAAGAGACCCAGTACTTC
>TRBJ1-2|-|TRBV7-9|-
CASSTYRDNYGYTF
TGTGCCAGCAGCACATACCGGGACAACTATGGCTACACCTTC
>TRBJ2-7|TRBD2|TRBV7-2|-
CASSLHLRYRTSGKSSYEQYF
TGTGCCAGCAGCTTACACTTACGCTACCGGACTAGCGGGAAGAGCTCCTACGAGCAGTACTTC
>TRBJ1-1|-|TRBV6-5|-
CASSYSSTVNTEAFF
TGTGCCAGCAGTTACTCCTCGACAGTGAACACTGAAGCTTTCTTT
>TRBJ2-5|TRBD2|TRBV20-1|once
CSARPSGRTLQETQYF
TGCAGTGCTAGGCCCAGCGGGAGGACTCTCCAAGAGACCCAGTACTTC
>TRBJ2-3|TRBD2|TRBV7-2|few
CASSLGGGPLDTQYF
TGTGCCAGCAGCTTAGGGGGAGGGCCCTTAGATACGCAGTATTTT
>TRBJ2-7|-|TRBV18|-
CASSPSESTGGEQYF
TGTGCCAGCTCACCATCTGAGAGTACAGGCGGCGAGCAGTACTTC
>TRBJ1-5|-|TRBV10-3|-
CAISDQENNQPQHF
TGTGCCATCAGTGACCAAGAAAACAATCAGCCCCAGCATTTT
>TRBJ1-5|-|TRBV2|-
CASSMHGNQPQHF
TGTGCCAGCAGTATGCATGGCAATCAGCCCCAGCATTTT
>TRBJ2-2|TRBD2|TRBV28|-
CASNPPPTSGGGTGELFF
TGTGCCAGCAACCCCCCCCCGACTAGCGGGGGAGGAACCGGGGAGCTGTTTTTT
>TRBJ1-2|-|TRBV7-2|-
CASSLDRTYGYTF
TGTGCCAGCAGCTTAGACAGGACCTATGGCTACACCTTC
>TRBJ1-2|TRBD1|TRBV20-1|-
CSATAAGGMLSGYTF
TGCAGTGCTACTGCGGCAGGGGGCATGTTAAGCGGCTACACCTTC
>TRBJ2-1|-|TRBV5-1|-
CASSPEGQSSYNEQFF
TGCGCCAGCAGCCCTGAAGGACAGAGCTCCTACAATGAGCAGTTCTTC
>TRBJ1-2|-|TRBV20-1|once
CSASRPGYGYTF
TGCAGTGCTAGCAGGCCGGGGTATGGCTACACCTTC
>TRBJ1-2|TRBD1|TRBV20-1|-
CSAHRDRVYGYTF
TGCAGTGCTCACCGGGACAGGGTTTATGGCTACACCTTC
>TRBJ1-3|-|TRBV7-7|-
CASSLGSGNTIYF
TGTGCCAGCAGCCTGGGCTCTGGAAACACCATATATTTT
>TRBJ1-1|TRBD1|TRBV7-8|few
CASSRTGGPTEAFF
TGTGCCAGCAGCCGAACAGGGGGCCCCACTGAAGCTTTCTTT
>TRBJ1-6|-|TRBV11-2|-
CASSLGGVGISPLHF
TGTGCCAGCAGCTTAGGAGGGGTTGGGATTTCACCCCTCCACTTT
>TRBJ1-1|TRBD1|TRBV18|few
CASSLRDRGRSTEAFF
TGTGCCAGCTCACTCCGGGACAGGGGGCGTAGCACTGAAGCTTTCTTT
>TRBJ1-1|-|TRBV7-2|-
CASSLAPRDEAFF
TGTGCCAGCAGCTTAGCGCCAAGGGATGAAGCTTTCTTT
>TRBJ1-1|-|TRBV2|-
CASSESGWDTEAFF
TGTGCCAGCAGTGAGTCAGGGTGGGACACTGAAGCTTTCTTT
>TRBJ1-1|-|TRBV6-1|-
CASNRVVRGNTEAFF
TGTGCCAGCAATAGGGTGGTACGGGGGAACACTGAAGCTTTCTTT
>TRBJ1-1|-|TRBV7-9|-
CASSLSITEAFF
TGTGCCAGCAGCTTGTCTATCACTGAAGCTTTCTTT
>TRBJ2-6|-|TRBV28|once
CASRPRSGANVLTF
TGTGCCAGCAGGCCTCGCTCTGGGGCCAACGTCCTGACTTTC
>TRBJ1-2|-|TRBV4-2|-
CASSQELFDYRVDGYTF
TGTGCCAGCAGCCAAGAATTGTTTGACTACAGGGTGGACGGCTACACCTTC
>TRBJ1-1|-|TRBV10-3|-
CAISESQLNTEAFF
TGTGCCATCAGTGAGTCGCAGTTGAACACTGAAGCTTTCTTT
>TRBJ2-5|TRBD1|TRBV2|-
CASSDQTGVETQYF
TGTGCCAGCAGTGACCAGACAGGGGTAGAGACCCAGTACTTC
>TRBJ2-5|TRBD1|TRBV6-5|-
CASSYRGITGGETQYF
TGTGCCAGCAGTTACAGAGGGATTACAGGGGGTGAGACCCAGTACTTC
>TRBJ2-2|TRBD1|TRBV6-1|-
CASSGPGQGNTGELFF
TGTGCCAGCAGTGGGCCGGGACAGGGCAACACCGGGGAGCTGTTTTTT